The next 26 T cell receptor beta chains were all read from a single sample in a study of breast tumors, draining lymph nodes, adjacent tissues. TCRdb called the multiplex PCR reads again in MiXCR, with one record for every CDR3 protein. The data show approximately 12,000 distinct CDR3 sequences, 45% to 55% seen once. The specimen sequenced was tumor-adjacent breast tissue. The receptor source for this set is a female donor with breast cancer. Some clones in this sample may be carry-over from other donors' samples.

The CDR3 region has the DNA TGTGCCAGCAGTTTCCAGGGTTCAGATACGCAGTATTTT. It translates to CASSFQGSDTQYF. The chain employs TRBV27 and TRBJ2-3; maybe TRBD1 (5 bases). This CDR3 comprises 13 residues. V was cut by 3 bases and J by 4 bases, with 8 bases left in between. Germline CDR1 reads MNHEY; CDR2 reads SMNVEV (reference sequence).

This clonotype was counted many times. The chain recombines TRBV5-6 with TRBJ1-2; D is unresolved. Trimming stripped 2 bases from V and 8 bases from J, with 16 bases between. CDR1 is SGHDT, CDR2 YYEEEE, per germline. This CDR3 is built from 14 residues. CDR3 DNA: TGTGCCAGCAGCTTCCGCCCGACCCCGAGAGGCTACACCTTC. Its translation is CASSFRPTPRGYTF.

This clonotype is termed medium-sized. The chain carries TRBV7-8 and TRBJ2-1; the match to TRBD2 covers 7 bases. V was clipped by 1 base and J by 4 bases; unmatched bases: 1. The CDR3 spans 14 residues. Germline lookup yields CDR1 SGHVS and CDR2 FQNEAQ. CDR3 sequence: CASSLVSGYNEQFF. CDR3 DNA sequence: TGTGCCAGCAGCTTAGTTAGCGGGTACAATGAGCAGTTCTTC.

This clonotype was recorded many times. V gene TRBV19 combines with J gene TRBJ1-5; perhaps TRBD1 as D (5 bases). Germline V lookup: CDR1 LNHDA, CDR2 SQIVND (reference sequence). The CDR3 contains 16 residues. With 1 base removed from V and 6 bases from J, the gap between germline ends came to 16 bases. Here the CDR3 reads CASSIGFQGWTQPQHF. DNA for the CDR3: TGTGCCAGTAGTATAGGTTTTCAGGGTTGGACTCAGCCCCAGCATTTT.

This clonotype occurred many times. The CDR3 here is CSVTPGAGGTEAFF. In nucleotides, the CDR3 is TGCAGCGTGACCCCCGGGGCCGGGGGCACTGAAGCTTTCTTT. The V gene is TRBV29-1, the J gene TRBJ1-1; a weak D match, TRBD1 (5 bases). There are 14 residues in the CDR3. Germline V gives CDR1 SQVTM, CDR2 ANQGSEA. Trimming cost V 6 bases and J 4 bases, with 18 bases left between them.

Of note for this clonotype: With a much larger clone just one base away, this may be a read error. The CDR3 region is CASSQDYYNERFF. The DNA of the CDR3 is TGCGCCAGCAGCCAAGATTATTACAATGAGCGGTTCTTC. The chain employs TRBV4-1 and TRBJ2-1; D is uncertain. The CDR3 spans 13 residues. Per germline, CDR1 MGHRA and CDR2 YSYEKL.

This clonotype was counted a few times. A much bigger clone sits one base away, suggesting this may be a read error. This CDR3 reads CSASRGTVNPPQHF. The CDR3 coding sequence is TGCAGTGCTAGTCGCGGGACAGTTAATCCGCCCCAGCATTTT. V usage is TRBV20-1 and J usage is TRBJ1-5; 7 nucleotides align to TRBD1. The CDR3 is 14 residues long. Germline V gene lookup returns CDR1 DFQATT and CDR2 SNEGSKA (reference sequence).

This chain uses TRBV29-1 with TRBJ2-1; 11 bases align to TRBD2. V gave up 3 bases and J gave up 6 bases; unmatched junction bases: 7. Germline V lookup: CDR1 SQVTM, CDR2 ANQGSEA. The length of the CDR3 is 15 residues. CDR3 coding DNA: TGCAGCGTTGAGAGACTAGCGGGATTAGGCAATGAGCAGTTCTTC. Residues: CSVERLAGLGNEQFF.

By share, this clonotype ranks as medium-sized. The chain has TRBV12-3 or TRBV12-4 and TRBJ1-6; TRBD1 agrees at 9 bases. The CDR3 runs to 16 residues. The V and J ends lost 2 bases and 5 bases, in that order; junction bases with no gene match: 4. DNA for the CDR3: TGTGCCAGCAGTTTAACAACAGGGGGCAATAATTCACCCCTCCACTTT. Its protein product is CASSLTTGGNNSPLHF.

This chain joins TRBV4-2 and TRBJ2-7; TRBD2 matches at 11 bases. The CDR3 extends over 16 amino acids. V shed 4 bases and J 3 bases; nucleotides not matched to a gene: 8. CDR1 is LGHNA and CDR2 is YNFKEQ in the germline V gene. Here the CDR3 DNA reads TGTGCCAGCAGCCCGATGGGGACTAGCGGAAACTACGAGCAGTACTTC. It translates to CASSPMGTSGNYEQYF.

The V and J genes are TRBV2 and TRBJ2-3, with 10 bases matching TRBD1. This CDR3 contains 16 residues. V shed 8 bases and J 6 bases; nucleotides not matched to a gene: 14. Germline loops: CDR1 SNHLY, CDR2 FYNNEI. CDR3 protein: CASSGGQGLGYDTQYF. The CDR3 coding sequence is TGTGCCAGCTCTGGGGGACAGGGGTTAGGTTACGATACGCAGTATTTT.

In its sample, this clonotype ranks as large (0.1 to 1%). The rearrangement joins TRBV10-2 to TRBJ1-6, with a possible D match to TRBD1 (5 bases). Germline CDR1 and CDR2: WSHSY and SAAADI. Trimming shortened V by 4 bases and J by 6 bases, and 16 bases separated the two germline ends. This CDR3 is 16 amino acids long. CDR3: CASSGGVRDANSPLHF. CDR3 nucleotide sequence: TGCGCCAGCAGTGGAGGGGTAAGAGATGCTAATTCACCCCTCCACTTT.

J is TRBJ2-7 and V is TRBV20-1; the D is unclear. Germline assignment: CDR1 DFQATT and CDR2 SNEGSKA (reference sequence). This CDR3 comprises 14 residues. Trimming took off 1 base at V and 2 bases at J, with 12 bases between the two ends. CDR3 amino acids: CSARAGQITYEQYF. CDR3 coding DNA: TGCAGTGCTAGAGCGGGCCAAATCACCTACGAGCAGTACTTC.

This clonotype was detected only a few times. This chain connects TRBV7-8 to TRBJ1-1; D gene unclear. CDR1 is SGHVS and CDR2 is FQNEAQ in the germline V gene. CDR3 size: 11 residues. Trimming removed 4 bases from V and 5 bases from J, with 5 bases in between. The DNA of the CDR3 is TGTGCCAGCAGCTCTCTTACTGAAGCTTTCTTT. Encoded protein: CASSSLTEAFF.

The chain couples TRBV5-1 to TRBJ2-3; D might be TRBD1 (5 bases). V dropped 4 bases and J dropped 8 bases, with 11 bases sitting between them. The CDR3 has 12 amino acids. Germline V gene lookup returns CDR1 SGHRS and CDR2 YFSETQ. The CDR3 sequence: CASSLDKGTQYF. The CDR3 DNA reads TGCGCCAGCAGCCTGGACAAGGGTACGCAGTATTTT.

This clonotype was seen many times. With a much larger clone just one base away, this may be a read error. The CDR3 sequence is CASILSTLRGGINYGYTF. The CDR3 DNA reads as TGTGCCAGCATTCTTTCGACACTTCGAGGGGGGATTAACTATGGCTACACCTTC. The chain joins TRBV6-1 to TRBJ1-2; a possible D gene is TRBD1 (6 bases). CDR1 MNHNS and CDR2 SASEGT come from the germline V gene. The CDR3 sequence is 18 residues long. The ends were cut back, 7 bases at V and 1 base at J, with 25 bases in the middle.

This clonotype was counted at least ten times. The CDR3 region has the DNA TGTGCCAGCAGCTTACGCACTGCGGGAAACACCATATATTTT. Amino acid sequence: CASSLRTAGNTIYF. The V call is TRBV5-6, the J call TRBJ1-3; D not certain. The CDR3 totals 14 residues. The V gene's germline CDR1 is SGHDT and CDR2 YYEEEE. V shed 2 bases and J shed 4 bases, with 10 bases lying between them.

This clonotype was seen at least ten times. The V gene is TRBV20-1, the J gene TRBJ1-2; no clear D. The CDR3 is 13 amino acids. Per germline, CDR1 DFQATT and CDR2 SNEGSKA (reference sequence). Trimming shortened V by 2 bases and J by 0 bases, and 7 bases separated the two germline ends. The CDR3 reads CSARFRTNYGYTF. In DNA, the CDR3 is TGCAGTGCTAGATTTCGGACTAACTATGGCTACACCTTC.

The DNA of the CDR3 is TGTGCCAGCAGCGAAACTACGGGACTAGCATCCTACGAGCAGTACTTC. It encodes CASSETTGLASYEQYF. V gene TRBV9 combines with J gene TRBJ2-7, with 9 positions matching TRBD2. The J segment lost 1 base and the V segment lost 3 bases, leaving 8 bases of the junction unmatched. In germline, CDR1 is SGDLS, CDR2 YYNGEE. The CDR3 has 16 amino acids.

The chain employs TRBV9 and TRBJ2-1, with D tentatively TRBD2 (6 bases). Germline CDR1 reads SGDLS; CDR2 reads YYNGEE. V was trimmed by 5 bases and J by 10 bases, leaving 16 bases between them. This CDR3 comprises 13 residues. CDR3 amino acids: CASSSRDSPEQFF. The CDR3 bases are TGTGCCAGCAGTTCCCGGGACTCTCCCGAGCAGTTCTTC.

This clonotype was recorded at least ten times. For the CDR3, the DNA is TGTGCCTGGGTAGAAGTAGGCAGATCACCCCTCCACTTT. This gives the protein CAWVEVGRSPLHF. This rearrangement joins TRBV30 to TRBJ1-6; D uncertain. Germline assignment: CDR1 GTSNPN and CDR2 SVGIG (reference sequence). The CDR3 has 13 amino acids. The V end was cut by 5 bases, the J end by 10 bases, with 15 bases between.

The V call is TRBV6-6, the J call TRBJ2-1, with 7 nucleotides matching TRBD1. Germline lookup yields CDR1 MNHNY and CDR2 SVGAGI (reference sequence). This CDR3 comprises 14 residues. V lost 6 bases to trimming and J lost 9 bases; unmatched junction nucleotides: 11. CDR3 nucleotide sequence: TGTGCCAGCAGACTACAGAGGGGGCTAGTTGAGCAGTTCTTC. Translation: CASRLQRGLVEQFF.

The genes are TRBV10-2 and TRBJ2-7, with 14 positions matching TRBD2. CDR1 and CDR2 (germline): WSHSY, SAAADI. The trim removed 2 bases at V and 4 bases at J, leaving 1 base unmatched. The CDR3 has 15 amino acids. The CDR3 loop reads CASSEGTSGGYEQYF. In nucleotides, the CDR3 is TGCGCCAGCAGTGAGGGGACTAGCGGGGGTTACGAGCAGTACTTC.

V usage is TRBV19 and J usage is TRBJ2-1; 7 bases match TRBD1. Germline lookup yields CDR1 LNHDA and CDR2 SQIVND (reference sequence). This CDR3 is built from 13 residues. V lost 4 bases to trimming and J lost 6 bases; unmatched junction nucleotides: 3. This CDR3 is CASSTRDSNEQFF. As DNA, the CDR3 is TGTGCCAGTAGTACCCGGGACAGCAATGAGCAGTTCTTC. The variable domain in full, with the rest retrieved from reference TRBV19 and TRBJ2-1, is DGGITQSPKYLFRKEGQNVTLSCEQNLNHDAMYWYRQDPGQGLRLIYYSQIVNDFQKGDIAEGYSVSREKKESFPLTVTSAQKNPTAFYLCASSTRDSNEQFFGPGTRLTVL.

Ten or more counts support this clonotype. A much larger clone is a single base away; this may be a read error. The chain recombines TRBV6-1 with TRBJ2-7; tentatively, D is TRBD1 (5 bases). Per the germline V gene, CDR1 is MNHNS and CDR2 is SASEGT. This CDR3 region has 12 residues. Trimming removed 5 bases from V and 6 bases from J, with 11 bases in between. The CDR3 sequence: CASSLDTREQYF. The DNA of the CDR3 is TGTGCCAGCAGTCTGGACACACGCGAGCAGTACTTC.

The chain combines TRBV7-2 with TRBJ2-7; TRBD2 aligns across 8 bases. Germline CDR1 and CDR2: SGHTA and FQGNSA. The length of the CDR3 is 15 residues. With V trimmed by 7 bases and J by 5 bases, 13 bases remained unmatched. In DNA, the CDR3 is TGTGCCAGCATCCTCGCCTCGGGAGGGGTGAACGAGCAGTACTTC. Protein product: CASILASGGVNEQYF.